This T cell receptor beta chain was recovered during a study of beta chain features in type 1 diabetes. Study-level results: Significant though moderate, a shortening of TCRB CDR3s appeared in all four CD4+ subsets of Type 1 diabetes patients.

The germline V gene has CDR1 ENHRY and CDR2 SYGVKD. The V end was cut by 0 bases, the J end by 2 bases, with 10 bases between. The CDR3 sequence is 15 residues long. This clone was counted between two and nine times. Its matching antigen is unknown. Expressed TCRB transcripts were sequenced, since all the RNA that had been isolated was reverse transcribed. The data were produced by immunoSEQ multiplex PCR, yet TCRdb's version contains in-frame clones alone and is incomplete. The table has 130,000 to 150,000 clones, about an eighth seen once. The sequencing sample was made of central memory CD4+ T cells from blood. J is TRBJ1-2 and V is TRBV10-3; TRBD1 might be the D (6 bases). This TCR came from a young man with type 1 diabetes. The DNA of the CDR3 is TGTGCCATCAGTGAGTCGACAAGGGGGAACTATGGCTACACCTTC. Protein: CAISESTRGNYGYTF.